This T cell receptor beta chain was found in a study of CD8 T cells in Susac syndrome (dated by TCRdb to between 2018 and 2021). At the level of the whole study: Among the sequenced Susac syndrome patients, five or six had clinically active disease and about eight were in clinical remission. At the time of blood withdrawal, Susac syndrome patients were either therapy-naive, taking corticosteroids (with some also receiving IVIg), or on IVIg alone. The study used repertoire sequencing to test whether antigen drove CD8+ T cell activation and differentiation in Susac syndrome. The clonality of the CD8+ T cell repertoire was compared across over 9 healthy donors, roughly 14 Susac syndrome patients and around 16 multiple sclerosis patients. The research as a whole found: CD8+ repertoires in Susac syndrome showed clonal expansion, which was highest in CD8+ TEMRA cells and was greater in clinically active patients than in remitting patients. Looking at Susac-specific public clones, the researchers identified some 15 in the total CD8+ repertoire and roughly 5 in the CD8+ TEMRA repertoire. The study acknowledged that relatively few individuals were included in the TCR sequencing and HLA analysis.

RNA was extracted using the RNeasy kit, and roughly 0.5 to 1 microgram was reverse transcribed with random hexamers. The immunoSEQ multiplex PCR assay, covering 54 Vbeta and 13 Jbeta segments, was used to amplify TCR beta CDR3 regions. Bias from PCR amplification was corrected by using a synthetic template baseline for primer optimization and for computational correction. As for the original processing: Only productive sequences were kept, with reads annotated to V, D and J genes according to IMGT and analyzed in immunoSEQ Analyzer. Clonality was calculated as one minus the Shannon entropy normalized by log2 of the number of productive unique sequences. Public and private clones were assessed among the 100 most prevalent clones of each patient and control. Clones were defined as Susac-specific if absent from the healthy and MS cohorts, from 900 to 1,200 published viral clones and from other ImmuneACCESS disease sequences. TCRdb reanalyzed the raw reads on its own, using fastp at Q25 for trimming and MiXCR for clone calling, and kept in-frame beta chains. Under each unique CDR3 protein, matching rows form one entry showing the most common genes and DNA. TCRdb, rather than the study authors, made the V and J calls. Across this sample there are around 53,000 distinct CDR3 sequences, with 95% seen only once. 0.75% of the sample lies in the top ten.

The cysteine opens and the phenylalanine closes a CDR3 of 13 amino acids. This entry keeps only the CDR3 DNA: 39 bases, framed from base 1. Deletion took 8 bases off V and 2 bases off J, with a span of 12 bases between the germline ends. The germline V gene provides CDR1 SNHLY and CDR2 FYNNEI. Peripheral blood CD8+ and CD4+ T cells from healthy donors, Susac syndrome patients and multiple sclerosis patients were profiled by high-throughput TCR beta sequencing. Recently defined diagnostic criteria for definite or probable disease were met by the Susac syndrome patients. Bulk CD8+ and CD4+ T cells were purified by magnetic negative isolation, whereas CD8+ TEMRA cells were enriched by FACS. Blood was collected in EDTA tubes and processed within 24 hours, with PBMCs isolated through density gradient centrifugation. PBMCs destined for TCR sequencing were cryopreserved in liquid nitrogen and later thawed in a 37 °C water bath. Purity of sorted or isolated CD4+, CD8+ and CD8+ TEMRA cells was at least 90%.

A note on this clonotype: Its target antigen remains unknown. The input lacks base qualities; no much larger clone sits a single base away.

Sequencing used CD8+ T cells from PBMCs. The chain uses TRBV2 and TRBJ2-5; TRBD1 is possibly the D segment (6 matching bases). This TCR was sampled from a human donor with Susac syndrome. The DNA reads TGTGCCAGCCCACTGGACAGTCAAGAGACCCAGTACTTC. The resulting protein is CASPLDSQETQYF.